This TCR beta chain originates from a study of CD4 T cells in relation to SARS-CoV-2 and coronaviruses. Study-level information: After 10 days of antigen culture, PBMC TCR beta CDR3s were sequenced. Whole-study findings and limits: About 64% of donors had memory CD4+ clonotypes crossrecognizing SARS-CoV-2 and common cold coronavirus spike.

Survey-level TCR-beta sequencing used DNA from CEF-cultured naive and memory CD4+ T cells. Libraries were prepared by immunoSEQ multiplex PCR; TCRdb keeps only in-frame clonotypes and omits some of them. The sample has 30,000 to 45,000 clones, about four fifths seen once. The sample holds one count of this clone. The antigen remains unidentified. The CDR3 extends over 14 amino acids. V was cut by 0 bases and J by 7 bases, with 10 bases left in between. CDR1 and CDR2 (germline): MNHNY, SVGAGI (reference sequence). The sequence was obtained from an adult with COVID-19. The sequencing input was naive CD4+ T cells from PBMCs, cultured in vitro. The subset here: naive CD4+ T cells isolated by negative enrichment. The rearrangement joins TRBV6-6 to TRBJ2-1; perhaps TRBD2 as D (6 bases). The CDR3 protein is CASSYSGGGNEQFF. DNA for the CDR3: TGTGCCAGCAGTTACTCGGGGGGTGGGAATGAGCAGTTCTTC.